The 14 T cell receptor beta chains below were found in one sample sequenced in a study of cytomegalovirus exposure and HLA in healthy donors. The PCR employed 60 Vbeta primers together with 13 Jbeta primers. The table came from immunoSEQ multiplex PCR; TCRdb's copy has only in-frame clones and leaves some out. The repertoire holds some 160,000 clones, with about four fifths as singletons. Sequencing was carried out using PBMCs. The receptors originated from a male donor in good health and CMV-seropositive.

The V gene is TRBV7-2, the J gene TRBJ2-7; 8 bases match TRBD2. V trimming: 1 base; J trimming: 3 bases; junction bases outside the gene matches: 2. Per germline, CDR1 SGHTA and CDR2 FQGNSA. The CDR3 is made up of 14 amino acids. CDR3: CASSLEAGGYEQYF. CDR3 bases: TGTGCCAGCAGCTTAGAGGCGGGAGGCTACGAGCAGTACTTC.

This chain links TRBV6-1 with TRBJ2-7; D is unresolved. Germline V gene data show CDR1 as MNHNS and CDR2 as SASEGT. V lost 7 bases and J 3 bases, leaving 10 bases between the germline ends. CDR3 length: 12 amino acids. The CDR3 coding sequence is TGTGCCAGCATGGCGCGGAACTACGAGCAGTACTTC. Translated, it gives CASMARNYEQYF.

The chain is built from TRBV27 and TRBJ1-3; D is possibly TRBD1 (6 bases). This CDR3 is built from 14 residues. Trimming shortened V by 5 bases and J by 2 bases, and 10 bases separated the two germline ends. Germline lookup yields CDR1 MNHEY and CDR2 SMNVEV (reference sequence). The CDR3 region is CASSLQGTGNTIYF. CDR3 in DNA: TGTGCCAGCAGTCTTCAGGGGACTGGAAACACCATATATTTT.

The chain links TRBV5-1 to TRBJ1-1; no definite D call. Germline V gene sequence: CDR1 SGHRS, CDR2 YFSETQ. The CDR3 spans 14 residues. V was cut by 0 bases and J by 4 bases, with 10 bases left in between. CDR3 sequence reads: CASSLGAASTEAFF. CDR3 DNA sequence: TGCGCCAGCAGCTTGGGGGCAGCCTCCACTGAAGCTTTCTTT.

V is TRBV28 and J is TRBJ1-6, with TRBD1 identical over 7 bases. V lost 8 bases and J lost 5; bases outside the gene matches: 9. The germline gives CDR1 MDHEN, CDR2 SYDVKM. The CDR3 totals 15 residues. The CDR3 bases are TGTGCCAGCCTGACCCGGACAGGTCATAATTCACCCCTCCACTTT. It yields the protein CASLTRTGHNSPLHF.

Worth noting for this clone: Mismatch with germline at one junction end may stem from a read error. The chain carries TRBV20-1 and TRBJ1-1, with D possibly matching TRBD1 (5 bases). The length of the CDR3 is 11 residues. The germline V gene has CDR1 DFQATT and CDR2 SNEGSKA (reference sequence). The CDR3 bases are TGCAGTGCTAGACGGCCCGGTGGAGGGGAATTT. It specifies CSARRPGGGEF.

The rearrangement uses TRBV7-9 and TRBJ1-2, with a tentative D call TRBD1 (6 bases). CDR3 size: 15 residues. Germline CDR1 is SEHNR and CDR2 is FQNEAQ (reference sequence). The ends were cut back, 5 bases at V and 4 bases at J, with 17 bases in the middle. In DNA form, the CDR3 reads TGTGCCAGCAGCCCGCGGACAGAAGGCGGCTATGGCTACACCTTC. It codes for CASSPRTEGGYGYTF.

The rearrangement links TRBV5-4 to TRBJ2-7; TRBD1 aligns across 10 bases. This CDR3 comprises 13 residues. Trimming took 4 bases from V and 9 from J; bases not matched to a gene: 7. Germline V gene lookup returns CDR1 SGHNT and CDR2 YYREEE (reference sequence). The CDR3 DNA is TGTGCCAGCAGCCCTAGGACAGGGGGGGTGCAGTACTTC. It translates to CASSPRTGGVQYF.

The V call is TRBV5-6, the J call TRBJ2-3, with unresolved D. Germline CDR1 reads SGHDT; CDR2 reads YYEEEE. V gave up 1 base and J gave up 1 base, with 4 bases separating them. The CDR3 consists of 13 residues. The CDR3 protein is CASSLPGTDTQYF. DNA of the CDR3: TGTGCCAGCAGCTTGCCCGGCACAGATACGCAGTATTTT.

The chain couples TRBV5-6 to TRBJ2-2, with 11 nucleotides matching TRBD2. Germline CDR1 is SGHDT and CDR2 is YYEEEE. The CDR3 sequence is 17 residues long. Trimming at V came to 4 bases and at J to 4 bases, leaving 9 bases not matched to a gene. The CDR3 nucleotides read TGTGCCAGCAGCGCCCGCCTAGCGGGGGGACTCACCGGGGAGCTGTTTTTT. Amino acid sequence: CASSARLAGGLTGELFF.

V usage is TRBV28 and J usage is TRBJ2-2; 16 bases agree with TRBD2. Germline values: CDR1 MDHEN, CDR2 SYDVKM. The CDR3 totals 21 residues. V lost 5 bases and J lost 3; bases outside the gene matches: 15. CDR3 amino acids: CASSVGLAGGLRRMDTGELFF. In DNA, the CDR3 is TGTGCCAGCAGTGTGGGACTAGCGGGAGGGCTTCGGAGGATGGACACCGGGGAGCTGTTTTTT.

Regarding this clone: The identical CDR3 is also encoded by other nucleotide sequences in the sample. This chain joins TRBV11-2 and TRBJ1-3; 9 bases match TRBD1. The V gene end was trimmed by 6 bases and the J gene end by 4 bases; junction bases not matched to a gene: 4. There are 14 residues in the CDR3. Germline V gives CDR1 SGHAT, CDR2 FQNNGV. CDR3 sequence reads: CASRTGGAGNTIYF. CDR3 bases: TGTGCCAGCAGAACAGGGGGCGCAGGAAACACCATATATTTT.

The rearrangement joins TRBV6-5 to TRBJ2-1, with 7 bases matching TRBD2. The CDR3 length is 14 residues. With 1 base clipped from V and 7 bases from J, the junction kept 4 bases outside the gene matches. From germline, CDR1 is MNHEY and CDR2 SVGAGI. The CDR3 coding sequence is TGTGCCAGCAGTTACTACCGGGGGGTAAATGAGCAGTTCTTC. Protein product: CASSYYRGVNEQFF.

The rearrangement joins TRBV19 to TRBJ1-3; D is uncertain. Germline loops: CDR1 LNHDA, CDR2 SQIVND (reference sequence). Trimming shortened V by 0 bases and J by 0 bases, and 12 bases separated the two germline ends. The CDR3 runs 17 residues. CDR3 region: CASSIDAAFNSGNTIYF. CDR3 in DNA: TGTGCCAGTAGTATAGATGCGGCCTTCAACTCTGGAAACACCATATATTTT.